The sequence of this T cell receptor (beta chain) was determined in a study of shared clonotypes between healthy human individuals. Notes on the study in general: Between a handful of donors, naive CD4 clonotypes were shared at a level of around 5.1%.

With regard to this clone: The antigen remains undetermined.

Terminally differentiated effector memory CD45RA+ cells were excluded from the naive CD8 cells, which were CD45RO-negative and positively selected for CCR7. Here immunoSEQ multiplex PCR was the method, and the copy in TCRdb shows in-frame clones only, minus some. The sample lists 1.5 million to 2.5 million clones, roughly 94% seen once, with 1.2% in the top ten. This CDR3 contains 16 residues. V lost 4 bases and J lost 5; bases outside the gene matches: 10. Germline CDR1 SGHVS, CDR2 FQNEAQ. The sequence came from a man aged 18 to 30 in good health. Sequencing was performed on naive CD8+ T cells sorted from blood. The chain combines TRBV7-8 with TRBJ2-2, with 7 bases identical to TRBD1. The CDR3 reads CASSSPQGIITGELFF. DNA of the CDR3: TGTGCCAGCAGCTCACCACAGGGGATAATAACCGGGGAGCTGTTTTTT.